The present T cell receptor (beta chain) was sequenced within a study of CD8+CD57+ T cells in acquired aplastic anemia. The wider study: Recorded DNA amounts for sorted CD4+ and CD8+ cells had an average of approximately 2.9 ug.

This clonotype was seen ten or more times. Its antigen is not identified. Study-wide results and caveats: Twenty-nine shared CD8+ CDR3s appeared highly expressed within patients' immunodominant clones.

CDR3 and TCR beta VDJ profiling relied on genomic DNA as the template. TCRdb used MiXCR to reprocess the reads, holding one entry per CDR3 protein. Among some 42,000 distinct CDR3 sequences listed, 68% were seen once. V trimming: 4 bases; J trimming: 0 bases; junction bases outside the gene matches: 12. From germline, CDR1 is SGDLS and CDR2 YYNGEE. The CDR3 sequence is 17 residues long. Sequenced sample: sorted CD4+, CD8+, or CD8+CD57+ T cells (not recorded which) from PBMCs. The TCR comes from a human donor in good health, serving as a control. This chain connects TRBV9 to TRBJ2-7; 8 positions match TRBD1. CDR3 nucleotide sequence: TGTGCCAGCAGCCCAAGGGCAGGGGGCTTTTTCTCCTACGAGCAGTACTTC. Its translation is CASSPRAGGFFSYEQYF. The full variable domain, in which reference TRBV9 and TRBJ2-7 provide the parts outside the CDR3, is DSGVTQTPKHLITATGQRVTLRCSPRSGDLSVYWYQQSLDQGLQFLIQYYNGEERAKGNILERFSAQQFPDLHSELNLSSLELGDSALYFCASSPRAGGFFSYEQYFGPGTRLTVT.